The next 29 T cell receptor beta chains were all read from a single sample in a study of cytomegalovirus exposure and HLA in healthy donors. Clones were sequenced by immunoSEQ multiplex PCR, and TCRdb holds only the in-frame ones, with some missing. The data contain 150,000 to 200,000 clones, approximately 88% of them singletons. Sequenced sample: PBMCs. Receptors were obtained from a man in his thirties or forties in good health and CMV-seropositive.

This chain joins TRBV7-6 and TRBJ2-5; 11 bases match TRBD2. Trimming at V came to 5 bases and at J to 3 bases, leaving 5 bases not matched to a gene. Germline-derived CDR1 and CDR2 are SGHVS and FNYEAQ. The CDR3 is 15 residues long. In nucleotides, the CDR3 is TGTGCCAGCAGCGATAGCGGGAGGGCCGAAGAGACCCAGTACTTC. Translation: CASSDSGRAEETQYF.

The rearrangement uses TRBV7-3 and TRBJ2-6; D not resolved. The CDR3 loop spans 15 amino acids. Germline-derived CDR1 and CDR2 are SGHTA and FQGTGA. V lost 2 bases and J lost 0, with 5 bases in between. CDR3 residues: CASSLESSGANVLTF. The CDR3 nucleotides are TGTGCCAGCAGCTTAGAGAGCTCTGGGGCCAACGTCCTGACTTTC.

The chain is built from TRBV6-5 and TRBJ2-3; D is uncertain. The germline V gene encodes CDR1 MNHEY and CDR2 SVGAGI. The CDR3 extends over 12 amino acids. V lost 6 bases, J lost 6 bases, and 10 bases lay in between. The CDR3 sequence: CASSRSPDTQYF. The DNA of the CDR3 is TGTGCCAGCAGCCGGAGCCCGGATACGCAGTATTTT.

This chain connects TRBV4-3 to TRBJ2-1, with 7 bases that match TRBD2. Germline V lookup: CDR1 LGHNA, CDR2 YSLEER. The CDR3 consists of 13 residues. J was trimmed by 12 bases and V by 0 bases; bases with no gene match: 5. The CDR3 here is CASSQEGGLWQFF. Written as DNA, the CDR3 is TGCGCCAGCAGCCAAGAGGGGGGGTTGTGGCAGTTCTTC.

This chain connects TRBV4-1 to TRBJ2-2; 9 bases are shared with TRBD1. The germline CDR1 and CDR2 sequences are MGHRA and YSYEKL. The CDR3 covers 14 residues. V shed 3 bases, J shed 9 bases, and the junction held 5 bases outside the gene matches. The DNA of the CDR3 is TGCGCCAGCAGCCAGGGACAGGGTGAACGGGAGCTGTTTTTT. Translation: CASSQGQGERELFF.

The J gene is TRBJ2-7, the V gene TRBV28, with D tentatively TRBD2 (6 bases). V lost 4 bases to trimming and J lost 5 bases, with 15 bases between them. The CDR3 is 14 amino acids. The germline V gene has CDR1 MDHEN and CDR2 SYDVKM. CDR3 sequence (DNA): TGTGCCAGCAGTTCGGGGGAACAGATCAACGAGCAGTACTTC. This codes for CASSSGEQINEQYF.

The chain carries TRBV7-3 and TRBJ2-7; TRBD1 agrees at 8 bases. Germline V lookup: CDR1 SGHTA, CDR2 FQGTGA. The CDR3 loop spans 15 amino acids. Trimming took 3 bases from V and 3 from J; bases not matched to a gene: 7. The CDR3 loop reads CASSLGQGAGYEQYF. DNA of the CDR3: TGTGCCAGCAGCTTGGGGCAGGGGGCAGGCTACGAGCAGTACTTC.

The chain carries TRBV19 and TRBJ1-1, with a possible D match to TRBD1 (5 bases). The CDR3 runs to 15 residues. V was shortened by 3 bases and J by 4 bases, with 15 bases between the two germline ends. From germline, CDR1 is LNHDA and CDR2 SQIVND (reference sequence). CDR3 in amino acids: CASSIRGQGITEAFF. The CDR3 DNA reads TGTGCCAGTAGTATTCGCGGCCAGGGAATCACTGAAGCTTTCTTT.

This rearrangement joins TRBV28 to TRBJ1-1, with 11 nucleotides matching TRBD1. The ends lost 5 bases at V and 4 bases at J; junction bases unmatched: 15. The CDR3 spans 18 residues. The germline V gene encodes CDR1 MDHEN and CDR2 SYDVKM. The CDR3 DNA sequence: TGTGCCAGCAGTCCAAATCAACGCAGCGGGACAGGGGGCACTGAAGCTTTCTTT. Translation: CASSPNQRSGTGGTEAFF.

In the case of this clone: Relative to the germline gene, one junction end is altered; a read error may explain this. This rearrangement joins TRBV7-7 to TRBJ2-5; the match to TRBD2 covers 8 bases. The CDR3 runs to 15 residues. The germline CDR1 and CDR2 sequences are SSHAT and FNYEAQ (reference sequence). CDR3 in DNA: TGTGCTAGCAGCTTAGACAGCGGGAGCGGAGAGACCCAGTACTTC. Residues: CASSLDSGSGETQYF.

The chain recombines TRBV9 with TRBJ2-1; D is undetermined. CDR3 length: 16 residues. V was trimmed by 0 bases and J by 0 bases, leaving 10 bases between them. CDR1 and CDR2 from the germline V gene are SGDLS and YYNGEE. Here the CDR3 reads CASSVGTSSSYNEQFF. In DNA form, the CDR3 reads TGTGCCAGCAGCGTAGGTACTTCGAGCTCCTACAATGAGCAGTTCTTC.

The V call is TRBV28, the J call TRBJ1-4; TRBD1 aligns across 10 bases. V lost 9 bases, J lost 6 bases, and 4 bases stayed unmatched. CDR3 length: 13 residues. CDR1 and CDR2 (germline): MDHEN, SYDVKM. CDR3 DNA: TGTGCCAGTAGGGGGACAGGGGATGAAAAACTGTTTTTT. Protein sequence: CASRGTGDEKLFF. The whole variable domain, filled in from reference TRBV28 and TRBJ1-4, reads DVKVTQSSRYLVKRTGEKVFLECVQDMDHENMFWYRQDPGLGLRLIYFSYDVKMKEKGDIPEGYSVSREKKERFSLILESASTNQTSMYLCASRGTGDEKLFFGSGTQLSVL.

The rearrangement links TRBV11-2 to TRBJ2-2, with 8 bases matching TRBD1. This CDR3 is 16 amino acids long. Per germline, CDR1 SGHAT and CDR2 FQNNGV. J was trimmed by 5 bases and V by 1 base; bases with no gene match: 6. The CDR3: CASSLGGGQGTGELFF. CDR3 DNA sequence: TGTGCCAGCAGCTTAGGTGGCGGACAGGGAACCGGGGAGCTGTTTTTT.

This chain uses TRBV29-1 with TRBJ1-2; D might be TRBD1 (5 bases). Looked up from germline, CDR1 is SQVTM and CDR2 is ANQGSEA. The CDR3 has 11 amino acids. Trimming shortened V by 5 bases and J by 2 bases, and 6 bases separated the two germline ends. This CDR3 is CSVPGNYGYTF. The CDR3 DNA reads TGCAGCGTTCCAGGGAACTATGGCTACACCTTC.

V usage is TRBV30 and J usage is TRBJ2-5; the match to TRBD2 covers 8 bases. Trimming removed 1 base from V and 4 bases from J; junction bases left unmatched: 8. The germline CDR1 and CDR2 sequences are GTSNPN and SVGIG (reference sequence). The CDR3 totals 15 residues. The CDR3 is CAWSAGTRGGETQYF. The CDR3 DNA reads TGTGCCTGGAGTGCCGGGACACGGGGGGGAGAGACCCAGTACTTC.

V and J are TRBV4-1 and TRBJ1-4; D is perhaps TRBD1 (5 bases). Germline V gene lookup returns CDR1 MGHRA and CDR2 YSYEKL. CDR3 length equals 14 residues. The ends were cut back, 1 base at V and 5 bases at J, with 8 bases in the middle. CDR3 protein: CASSQVGGNEKLFF. The CDR3, as DNA: TGCGCCAGCAGCCAAGTTGGGGGGAATGAAAAACTGTTTTTT.

The J gene is TRBJ2-7, the V gene TRBV27, with 10 bases that match TRBD2. J was trimmed by 3 bases and V by 5 bases; bases with no gene match: 4. This CDR3 comprises 14 residues. CDR1 is MNHEY, CDR2 SMNVEV, per germline (reference sequence). CDR3 bases: TGTGCCAGCAGTACGGGACTAGCGAACTACGAGCAGTACTTC. Residues: CASSTGLANYEQYF.

In this sample, this clone turned up a few times. The CDR3 DNA sequence: TGTGCCAGTAGTTCCGAGTACGAGCAGTACTTC. Translation: CASSSEYEQYF. The V call is TRBV19, the J call TRBJ2-7; D call uncertain. V shed 5 bases and J shed 4 bases, with 6 bases lying between them. The V gene's germline CDR1 is LNHDA and CDR2 SQIVND (reference sequence). CDR3 length: 11 amino acids.

The V call is TRBV5-1, the J call TRBJ2-3, with 7 bases that match TRBD2. This CDR3 has 17 amino acids. The trim removed 4 bases at V and 0 bases at J, leaving 11 bases unmatched. Germline-derived CDR1 and CDR2 are SGHRS and YFSETQ. CDR3 in DNA: TGCGCCAGCAGCCCGCAGCCTAGCGGATCTAGCACAGATACGCAGTATTTT. Residues: CASSPQPSGSSTDTQYF.

The chain recombines TRBV9 with TRBJ2-7, with 8 bases aligning to TRBD1. Germline CDR1 is SGDLS and CDR2 is YYNGEE. The J segment lost 2 bases and the V segment lost 4 bases, leaving 8 bases of the junction unmatched. This CDR3 contains 15 residues. The CDR3 DNA reads TGTGCCAGCAGCCCATGGACAGGGATGACCTACGAGCAGTACTTC. Translated, it gives CASSPWTGMTYEQYF.

The chain recombines TRBV28 with TRBJ2-5; 8 nucleotides match TRBD1. There are 17 residues in the CDR3. The trim removed 7 bases at V and 0 bases at J, leaving 13 bases unmatched. Germline CDR1 MDHEN, CDR2 SYDVKM. Here the CDR3 DNA reads TGTGCCAGCAACCAAGACCCAGGGGGCGAGTACCAAGAGACCCAGTACTTC. Its translation: CASNQDPGGEYQETQYF.

J is TRBJ1-1 and V is TRBV9; 9 bases line up with TRBD1. The CDR3 length is 16 residues. Germline lookup yields CDR1 SGDLS and CDR2 YYNGEE. The junction had 3 bases not matched to a gene; V was cut back by 0 bases and J by 0 bases. The DNA for the CDR3 is TGTGCCAGCAGCGTAGTTACAGGGGGCTTGAACACTGAAGCTTTCTTT. Translating it yields CASSVVTGGLNTEAFF.

This chain links TRBV19 with TRBJ2-7; no clear D gene. Trimming removed 5 bases at V and 3 bases at J, with 8 bases between. This CDR3 region has 12 residues. CDR1 LNHDA and CDR2 SQIVND come from the germline V gene (reference sequence). CDR3 nucleotides: TGTGCCAGTAGTTCCCCCCTCTACGAGCAGTACTTC. It translates to CASSSPLYEQYF.

The gene calls are TRBV2 and TRBJ1-1; D is possibly TRBD1 (6 bases). CDR1 is SNHLY and CDR2 is FYNNEI in the germline V gene. The CDR3 runs 14 residues. Trimming shortened V by 6 bases and J by 1 base, and 12 bases separated the two germline ends. DNA for the CDR3: TGTGCCAGCAGGGTGGACAGCTCGAACACTGAAGCTTTCTTT. It translates to CASRVDSSNTEAFF.

The chain has TRBV28 and TRBJ1-1; 9 bases fit TRBD1. With V trimmed by 4 bases and J by 10 bases, 1 base remained unmatched. In germline, CDR1 is MDHEN, CDR2 SYDVKM. The CDR3 runs to 11 residues. The CDR3 DNA sequence: TGTGCCAGCAGTTACAGGGGGCTAGCTTTCTTT. This translates into CASSYRGLAFF.

V usage is TRBV5-4 and J usage is TRBJ2-3; 10 bases fit TRBD2. Looked up from germline, CDR1 is SGHNT and CDR2 is YYREEE (reference sequence). The CDR3 contains 19 residues. V shed 3 bases, J shed 0 bases, and the junction held 13 bases outside the gene matches. In nucleotides, the CDR3 is TGTGCCAGCAGCTCCATAGGACTAGCGGCTTCACTTAGCACAGATACGCAGTATTTT. Translated: CASSSIGLAASLSTDTQYF.

The chain carries TRBV14 and TRBJ1-2, with unresolved D. The CDR3 runs 16 residues. Germline V CDR1 and CDR2: SGHDN, FVKESK. V shed 0 bases and J shed 8 bases, with 19 bases lying between them. The CDR3 loop is CASSQELQAVGHGYTF. The CDR3 DNA reads as TGTGCCAGCAGCCAAGAATTGCAGGCCGTTGGGCACGGCTACACCTTC.

This clone was seen more than once but under ten times. This chain connects TRBV5-4 to TRBJ1-2; weak D call: TRBD1 (6 bases). The V and J ends lost 0 bases and 3 bases respectively, with 15 bases between them. The germline V gene encodes CDR1 SGHNT and CDR2 YYREEE (reference sequence). The CDR3 covers 16 residues. Here the CDR3 DNA reads TGTGCCAGCAGCTTGGCCGGGGGGCAGGGCGACTATGGCTACACCTTC. This gives the protein CASSLAGGQGDYGYTF.

This clone has only a few counts. V gene TRBV27 combines with J gene TRBJ2-3; 10 nucleotides line up with TRBD1. Unmatched junction bases numbered 5, after V lost 4 bases and J lost 1 base. The CDR3 spans 16 residues. Looked up from germline, CDR1 is MNHEY and CDR2 is SMNVEV (reference sequence). In DNA form, the CDR3 reads TGTGCCAGCAGTTCCCCCGGGACAGGGGGCACAGATACGCAGTATTTT. This gives the protein CASSSPGTGGTDTQYF.